This T cell receptor beta chain was recorded in a study of blood T cell repertoires in COVID-19. Sequencing used immunoSEQ multiplex PCR; TCRdb keeps in-frame clones, though not all of them. The sample yields 26,000 or so clones, 70% to 90% seen once. Germline V gene sequence: CDR1 LNHDA, CDR2 SQIVND (reference sequence). This CDR3 spans 15 amino acids. The germline V and J ends were trimmed by 4 bases and 5 bases, with 18 bases remaining between them. Sequencing was carried out using peripheral blood. V gene TRBV19 combines with J gene TRBJ2-7; the D gene is possibly TRBD2 (6 bases). This clonotype was obtained from a human donor in a cohort sampled during active COVID-19. CDR3 nucleotides: TGTGCCAGTAGTAAGACTCCGACGCCGGGGGACGAGCAGTACTTC. This gives the protein CASSKTPTPGDEQYF.